The 21 T cell receptor beta chains reported below all come from one sample, sequenced in a study of brain T cells in children with intractable seizures. The data were produced by immunoSEQ multiplex PCR, yet TCRdb's version contains in-frame clones alone and is incomplete. The sample records 110,000 or so clones, roughly 92% being singletons. The sample here was peripheral blood, taken at surgery. The receptors were gathered from a boy under two years old with hemimegalencephaly and intractable seizures.

The chain has TRBV28 and TRBJ1-1, with 10 bases that match TRBD1. The germline CDR1 and CDR2 sequences are MDHEN and SYDVKM. V trimming: 5 bases; J trimming: 1 base; junction bases outside the gene matches: 7. The CDR3 sequence is 16 residues long. For the CDR3, the DNA is TGTGCCAGCAGTGCGACAGGGGGCGCGGGGAACACTGAAGCTTTCTTT. Amino acid sequence: CASSATGGAGNTEAFF.

The chain employs TRBV5-1 and TRBJ1-2, with a possible D match to TRBD1 (5 bases). Germline CDR1 reads SGHRS; CDR2 reads YFSETQ. CDR3 size: 14 residues. V gave up 3 bases and J gave up 8 bases, with 17 bases separating them. In DNA, the CDR3 is TGCGCCAGCAGCTCTTGGGACGGCAGGGAGGGCTACACCTTC. Protein: CASSSWDGREGYTF. The variable domain in full, completed from reference TRBV5-1 and TRBJ1-2, reads KAGVTQTPRYLIKTRGQQVTLSCSPISGHRSVSWYQQTPGQGLQFLFEYFSETQRNKGNFPGRFSGRQFSNSRSEMNVSTLELGDSALYLCASSSWDGREGYTFGSGTRLTVV.

CDR3 nucleotide sequence: TGTGCCAGCAGTACCCGAAGGGGGTATTCGGGGTACTTC. This translates into CASSTRRGYSGYF. The chain recombines TRBV27 with TRBJ2-5; perhaps TRBD1 as D (6 bases). The CDR3 runs to 13 residues. The V gene's germline CDR1 is MNHEY and CDR2 SMNVEV (reference sequence). V was trimmed by 5 bases and J by 13 bases, leaving 20 bases between them.

The chain joins TRBV7-3 to TRBJ2-1; 8 positions agree with TRBD2. This CDR3 contains 17 residues. Germline CDR1 SGHTA, CDR2 FQGTGA. J gave up 8 bases and V 2 bases, and 14 bases lay outside the gene matches. The CDR3 sequence: CASSLGRGGRPRDEQFF. As DNA, the CDR3 is TGTGCCAGCAGCTTAGGGCGTGGCGGGAGGCCAAGGGATGAGCAGTTCTTC.

V is TRBV20-1 and J is TRBJ2-5, with D unclear. Germline CDR1 and CDR2: DFQATT and SNEGSKA (reference sequence). The CDR3 extends over 9 amino acids. CDR3 protein: CRGQETQYF. In nucleotides, the CDR3 is TGCAGGGGTCAAGAGACCCAGTACTTC.

This clone has a handful of counts. The chain uses TRBV9 and TRBJ1-6; D unresolved. Germline CDR1 and CDR2: SGDLS and YYNGEE. V lost 0 bases and J 8 bases, leaving 12 bases between the germline ends. The CDR3 totals 15 residues. The CDR3 loop is CASSVDDGKDSPLHF. The CDR3 coding sequence is TGTGCCAGCAGCGTAGATGACGGTAAGGATTCACCCCTCCACTTT.

This clone has just one count. The chain joins TRBV5-1 to TRBJ2-7, with D perhaps TRBD2 (5 bases). CDR1 and CDR2 (germline): SGHRS, YFSETQ. This CDR3 contains 14 residues. The V end lost 1 base, the J end lost 4 bases, and 12 bases lay between the germline ends. The DNA of the CDR3 is TGCGCCAGCAGCTTGATACTAGGGCCTTACGAGCAGTACTTC. It specifies CASSLILGPYEQYF.

This clone was recorded only once. The V gene is TRBV6-5, the J gene TRBJ2-3, with 7 nucleotides matching TRBD2. CDR3 length equals 15 residues. CDR1 and CDR2 from the germline V gene are MNHEY and SVGAGI. Trimming cost V 5 bases and J 1 base; bases outside gene matches: 6. The CDR3 here is CASSPLAGGTDTQYF. CDR3 in DNA: TGTGCCAGCAGTCCGCTGGCGGGGGGCACAGATACGCAGTATTTT.

The J gene is TRBJ2-2, the V gene TRBV21-1. TRBV21-1 is noted as a pseudogene. The CDR3 runs 14 residues. The CDR3 reads CASSKQRATGELFF. As DNA, the CDR3 is TGTGCCAGCAGCAAGCAAAGGGCCACCGGGGAGCTGTTTTTT.

The V call is TRBV10-1, the J call TRBJ2-3; the match to TRBD1 covers 9 bases. Germline CDR1 WNHNN, CDR2 SYGVQD (reference sequence). The J segment lost 2 bases and the V segment lost 6 bases, leaving 6 bases of the junction unmatched. This CDR3 region has 15 residues. The CDR3 DNA reads TGCGCCAGCAGCTGGGGACAGGGTATCACAGATACGCAGTATTTT. It translates to CASSWGQGITDTQYF.

The genes are TRBV6-2 or TRBV6-3 and TRBJ2-7; 12 positions agree with TRBD2. V was pared by 6 bases and J by 6 bases, with 9 bases of the junction left unmatched. The germline gives CDR1 MNHEY, CDR2 SVGEGT. The CDR3 consists of 15 residues. The CDR3 bases are TGTGCCAGCAGCCCCGAGAGACTAGCGGGAGTCGAGCAGTACTTC. Encoded protein: CASSPERLAGVEQYF.

The genes are TRBV5-1 and TRBJ1-1, with 9 positions matching TRBD1. V was pared by 4 bases and J by 4 bases, with 8 bases of the junction left unmatched. Germline V gene lookup returns CDR1 SGHRS and CDR2 YFSETQ. The CDR3 runs to 15 residues. This chain's CDR3 is CASSAGQGISTEAFF. CDR3 sequence (DNA): TGCGCCAGCAGCGCCGGACAGGGGATAAGCACTGAAGCTTTCTTT. Full variable domain (outside the CDR3, taken from reference TRBV5-1 and TRBJ1-1): KAGVTQTPRYLIKTRGQQVTLSCSPISGHRSVSWYQQTPGQGLQFLFEYFSETQRNKGNFPGRFSGRQFSNSRSEMNVSTLELGDSALYLCASSAGQGISTEAFFGQGTRLTVV.

The chain couples TRBV2 to TRBJ2-1; weak D call: TRBD1 (6 bases). This CDR3 comprises 12 residues. CDR1 is SNHLY, CDR2 FYNNEI, per germline. V shed 5 bases and J shed 10 bases, with 12 bases lying between them. This CDR3 is CASSSGVGEQFF. CDR3 DNA: TGTGCCAGCAGTTCAGGGGTGGGAGAGCAGTTCTTC.

The V and J genes are TRBV28 and TRBJ2-3, with 10 bases matching TRBD2. The trim removed 5 bases at V and 3 bases at J, leaving 5 bases unmatched. The CDR3 has 15 residues. Per germline, CDR1 MDHEN and CDR2 SYDVKM. The CDR3 here is CASSRRTSGTDTQYF. CDR3 bases: TGTGCCAGCAGTCGTCGGACTAGCGGAACAGATACGCAGTATTTT.

This clone occurred once. The rearrangement links TRBV5-1 to TRBJ2-1, with D tentatively TRBD1 (7 bases). Germline loops: CDR1 SGHRS, CDR2 YFSETQ. Trimming shortened V by 6 bases and J by 6 bases, and 19 bases separated the two germline ends. CDR3 length equals 15 residues. CDR3 region: CASTYLYRGGNEQFF. CDR3 DNA: TGCGCCAGCACTTACCTCTACAGGGGAGGCAATGAGCAGTTCTTC.

This rearrangement joins TRBV12-3 or TRBV12-4 to TRBJ1-2, with D tentatively TRBD1 (5 bases). Trimming left V 2 bases short and J 4 bases short, with 5 bases between. This CDR3 has 12 residues. The DNA of the CDR3 is TGTGCCAGCAGTTTACAGGGCTATGGCTACACCTTC. Its translation: CASSLQGYGYTF.

This rearrangement joins TRBV4-1 to TRBJ1-5, with D possibly being TRBD1 (5 bases). Germline lookup yields CDR1 MGHRA and CDR2 YSYEKL. Trimming removed 1 base at V and 2 bases at J, with 12 bases between. CDR3 length: 16 residues. CDR3 coding DNA: TGCGCCAGCAGCCAAGCTGGGGGGAGTGGCAATCAGCCCCAGCATTTT. Amino acid sequence: CASSQAGGSGNQPQHF.

The rearrangement uses TRBV6-5 and TRBJ2-7; 11 bases map to TRBD2. The CDR3 contains 14 residues. Germline CDR1 reads MNHEY; CDR2 reads SVGAGI. Trimming took 8 bases from V and 0 from J; bases not matched to a gene: 3. The CDR3: CASASGRSSYEQYF. In nucleotides, the CDR3 is TGTGCCAGCGCTAGCGGGAGGAGCTCCTACGAGCAGTACTTC.

This clone was found once. The chain employs TRBV28 and TRBJ2-3, with TRBD1 as a possible D gene (5 bases). The CDR3 contains 14 residues. CDR1 and CDR2 (germline): MDHEN, SYDVKM. The V gene lost 5 bases and the J gene lost 2 bases, with 11 bases spanning the gap. The DNA of the CDR3 is TGTGCCAGCAGTCGAGACAGTTTCACAGATACGCAGTATTTT. Its protein product is CASSRDSFTDTQYF. Filled out from reference TRBV28 and TRBJ2-3, the complete variable domain reads DVKVTQSSRYLVKRTGEKVFLECVQDMDHENMFWYRQDPGLGLRLIYFSYDVKMKEKGDIPEGYSVSREKKERFSLILESASTNQTSMYLCASSRDSFTDTQYFGPGTRLTVL.

V gene TRBV11-2 combines with J gene TRBJ1-4, with D possibly matching TRBD1 (5 bases). Between the trimmed V and J ends, which lost 6 bases and 0 bases, there was a span of 8 bases. This CDR3 spans 14 amino acids. Germline V gives CDR1 SGHAT, CDR2 FQNNGV. The CDR3 loop is CASRDSATNEKLFF. The CDR3 DNA is TGTGCCAGCAGAGACAGTGCAACTAATGAAAAACTGTTTTTT.

This chain connects TRBV30 to TRBJ2-5; the match to TRBD2 covers 14 bases. This CDR3 has 17 amino acids. Trimming removed 1 base from V and 3 bases from J; junction bases left unmatched: 7. Germline V gene data show CDR1 as GTSNPN and CDR2 as SVGIG (reference sequence). The CDR3 DNA reads as TGTGCCTGGAGTGGGGGCGGGGGACTAGCGGGAGAAGAGACCCAGTACTTC. Residues: CAWSGGGGLAGEETQYF. Together with reference TRBV30 and TRBJ2-5, the CDR3 gives the full variable domain: SQTIHQWPATLVQPVGSPLSLECTVEGTSNPNLYWYRQAAGRGLQLLFYSVGIGQISSEVPQNLSASRPQDRQFILSSKKLLLSDSGFYLCAWSGGGGLAGEETQYFGPGTRLLVL.